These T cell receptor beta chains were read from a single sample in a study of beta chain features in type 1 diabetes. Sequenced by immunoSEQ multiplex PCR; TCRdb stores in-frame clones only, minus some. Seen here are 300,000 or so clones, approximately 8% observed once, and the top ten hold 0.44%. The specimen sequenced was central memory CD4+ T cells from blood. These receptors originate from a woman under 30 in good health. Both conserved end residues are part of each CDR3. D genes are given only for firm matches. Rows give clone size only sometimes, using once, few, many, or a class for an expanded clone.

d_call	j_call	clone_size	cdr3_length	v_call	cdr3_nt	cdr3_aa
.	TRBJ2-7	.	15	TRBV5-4	TGTGCCAGCAGCCCAACCCTGACGGCAGACTACGAGCAGTACTTC	CASSPTLTADYEQYF
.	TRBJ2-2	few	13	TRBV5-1	TGCGCCAGCAGTTTGTTAGGGGCCGGGGAGCTGTTTTTT	CASSLLGAGELFF
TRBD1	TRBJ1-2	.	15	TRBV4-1	TGCGCCAGCAGCCAAGATCCACAGGGGGGCTATGGCTACACCTTC	CASSQDPQGGYGYTF
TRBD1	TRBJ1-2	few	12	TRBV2	TGTGCCAGCAGAGGACAGGCCCGTGGCTACACCTTC	CASRGQARGYTF
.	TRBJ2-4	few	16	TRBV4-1	TGCGCCAGCAGCCCCGGAGAGGGTTTGAGGACAAACATTCAGTACTTC	CASSPGEGLRTNIQYF
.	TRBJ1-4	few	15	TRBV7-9	TGTGCCAGCAGCACCATACAGGGAGCTAATGAAAAACTGTTTTTT	CASSTIQGANEKLFF
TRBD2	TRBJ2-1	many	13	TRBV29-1	TGCAGCGGACTACCGGGACTATACAATGAGCAGTTCTTC	CSGLPGLYNEQFF
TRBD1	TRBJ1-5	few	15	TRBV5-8	TGTGCCAGCAGCACAACAGGGGGCCCGAATCAGCCCCAGCATTTT	CASSTTGGPNQPQHF
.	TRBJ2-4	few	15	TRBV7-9	TGTGCCAGCAGCTTGGATTCAGGATCCCTAAACATTCAGTACTTC	CASSLDSGSLNIQYF
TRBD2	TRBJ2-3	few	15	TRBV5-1	TGCGCCAGCAGGACTGGGCTAGCGGGAGGTAATACGCAGTATTTT	CASRTGLAGGNTQYF
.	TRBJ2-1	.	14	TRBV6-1	TGTGCCAGCCAACTCGGCAGTGCGTACAATGAGCAGTTCTTC	CASQLGSAYNEQFF
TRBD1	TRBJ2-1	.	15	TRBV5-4	TGTGCCAGCAGCGACGGACAGGGCTCCTACAATGAGCAGTTCTTC	CASSDGQGSYNEQFF
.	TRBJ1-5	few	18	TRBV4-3	TGCGCCAGCAGCCAAGATCTGCCAGGCGGCGGTAGCAATCAGCCCCAGCATTTT	CASSQDLPGGGSNQPQHF
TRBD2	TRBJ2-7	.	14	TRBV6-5	TGTGCCAGCAGGCGTGACGGACTAGCGGGAGAGCAGTACTTC	CASRRDGLAGEQYF
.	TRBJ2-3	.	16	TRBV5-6	TGTGCCAGCAGCTCGGGAACGGCTGGGGGCACAGATACGCAGTATTTT	CASSSGTAGGTDTQYF